This T cell receptor (beta chain) was documented in a study of T cell responses to AZD1222 COVID-19 vaccine. Unmatched junction bases numbered 14, after V lost 6 bases and J lost 2 bases. Germline V gives CDR1 MDHEN, CDR2 SYDVKM. This CDR3 spans 20 amino acids. On this clone itself: Its cognate antigen is unknown.

Sequencing was performed with immunoSEQ multiplex PCR; in TCRdb, only in-frame clones are kept and a portion is missing. This sample has tens of thousands of clones, with 80% to 90% found just once. Second-dose schedules of about 4 or about 12 weeks were combined. Study results and caveats: Reports say nearly half of spike-specific TCRs go after unmutated variant regions. Clonal diversity was possibly underestimated, and the donors were mostly white British, with more females.

The sequence was collected from an adult who received the AZD1222 COVID-19 vaccine. The chain employs TRBV28 and TRBJ2-1; the match to TRBD2 covers 15 bases. Source: peripheral blood, taken 28 days after the second AZD1222 dose. CDR3 in amino acids: CASSLGLAGGLNNAYNEQFF. The CDR3 DNA reads TGTGCCAGCAGCCTGGGACTAGCGGGAGGTTTAAATAACGCCTACAATGAGCAGTTCTTC.